The clone carrying this T cell receptor (beta chain) is deemed medium-sized. Its antigen remains unknown. The sample carries other DNA sequences with the same CDR3. The data derive from a study of lymphopenia after photon versus proton radiotherapy. Study-wide results and limits: After the lymphocyte nadir, photon-treated repertoires showed oligoclonal expansion, especially of CD8+ Temra cells. Under photons, naive T cells and diversity fell while effector/memory populations rose.

The repertoire was sequenced with immunoSEQ multiplex PCR; TCRdb's copy has only in-frame clones and lacks some. Among fewer than 50,000 clones listed, about 85% were seen once. CDR1 is SGHDN, CDR2 FVKESK, per germline. CDR3 length equals 14 residues. Trimming removed 4 bases from V and 8 bases from J, with 17 bases in between. This sequence joins TRBV14 and TRBJ1-2; perhaps TRBD1 as D (6 bases). The receptor was isolated from a man aged 40-49 years with gastric cancer. The sequencing here drew on peripheral blood, taken from a patient treated with photon-based radiotherapy. The CDR3 coding sequence is TGTGCCAGCAGCCCCTTAGGGGGGGCGGGCGGCTACACCTTC. It is translated as CASSPLGGAGGYTF. Using reference TRBV14 and TRBJ1-2 for the parts outside the CDR3, the full variable domain is EAGVTQFPSHSVIEKGQTVTLRCDPISGHDNLYWYRRVMGKEIKFLLHFVKESKQDESGMPNNRFLAERTGGTYSTLKVQPAELEDSGVYFCASSPLGGAGGYTFGSGTRLTVV.